This entry is about one T cell receptor (beta chain). Its target is unknown. The sample comes from a study of monozygotic twins with inflammatory bowel disease. Study-wide results and limits: Fewer clonotypes were shared with others by IBD patients than by healthy twins, especially with disease activity.

The team made cDNA by running eight separate reactions for each sample. Researchers put TCRalpha and TCRbeta cDNA through two nested PCRs lasting 16 and 9 cycles. TCRdb re-called the 5' RACE reads and shows each CDR3 protein once, DNA omitted. This sample carries under 45,000 distinct CDR3 sequences, with approximately 5.8% going to the ten biggest clones. What was sequenced was blood. The TCR comes from a human donor with ulcerative colitis or Crohn's disease, or a healthy co-twin of an affected twin (not recorded which).

The CDR3 here is CSARSGEIEAFF. The chain employs TRBV20-1 and TRBJ1-1. The CDR3 extends over 12 amino acids. Germline V gene sequence: CDR1 DFQATT, CDR2 SNEGSKA (reference sequence).